Presented here are 13 T cell receptor beta chains from one specimen sequenced in a study of PD-L1 blockade in urothelial cancer. Repertoires were generated with immunoSEQ multiplex PCR, while TCRdb's copy carries only in-frame clones and drops some. This table has approximately 24,000 clones, approximately 88% appearing once. Source: PBMCs, taken around atezolizumab (anti-PD-L1) treatment. These receptors were taken from a man in his fifties or sixties with urothelial cancer.

The V call is TRBV7-2, the J call TRBJ1-2; no firm D call. The germline V gene encodes CDR1 SGHTA and CDR2 FQGNSA. Trimming removed 5 bases at V and 5 bases at J, with 15 bases between. There are 14 residues in the CDR3. CDR3 DNA sequence: TGTGCCAGCAGCCCCGACCTGGGCCAATATGGCTACACCTTC. It is translated as CASSPDLGQYGYTF.

Regarding this clone: One base away lies a much larger clone, so this may be a sequencing read error. The identical CDR3 is also encoded by other nucleotide sequences in the sample. The chain joins TRBV27 to TRBJ2-7; the D gene is possibly TRBD1 (6 bases). The CDR3 is made up of 11 amino acids. V lost 6 bases, J lost 4 bases, and 7 bases lay in between. CDR1 is MNHEY and CDR2 is SMNVEV in the germline V gene (reference sequence). Here the CDR3 reads CASRQGYEQYF. The CDR3 DNA reads as TGTGCCAGCAGACAGGGATACGAGCAGTACTTC.

The chain combines TRBV13 with TRBJ2-5, with 8 nucleotides matching TRBD2. The CDR3 extends over 15 amino acids. Unmatched junction bases numbered 5, after V lost 0 bases and J lost 5 bases. Germline loops: CDR1 PRHDT, CDR2 FYEKMQ (reference sequence). The CDR3 spells CASSLGPGLAETQYF. The CDR3 nucleotides are TGTGCCAGCAGCTTAGGCCCCGGACTAGCTGAGACCCAGTACTTC.

The chain joins TRBV30 to TRBJ1-2; D gene unclear. Trimming stripped 4 bases from V and 6 bases from J, with 18 bases between. The germline V gene encodes CDR1 GTSNPN and CDR2 SVGIG (reference sequence). The length of the CDR3 is 14 residues. CDR3 sequence (DNA): TGTGCCTGGACCAAGGCCCCCAGAACAGATGGCTACACCTTC. The encoded protein is CAWTKAPRTDGYTF.

The chain recombines TRBV6-4 with TRBJ1-1; 7 bases line up with TRBD1. The CDR3 runs to 15 residues. V was clipped by 5 bases and J by 0 bases; unmatched bases: 6. The germline V gene encodes CDR1 MRHNA and CDR2 SNTAGT. The DNA for the CDR3 is TGTGCCAGCAGTCGGACAGGTGGGATGAACACTGAAGCTTTCTTT. It translates to CASSRTGGMNTEAFF.

V usage is TRBV7-8 and J usage is TRBJ2-5; D is perhaps TRBD2 (6 bases). Deletions cut 3 bases from V and 4 bases from J, with 15 bases between. The CDR3 contains 15 residues. Germline CDR1 SGHVS, CDR2 FQNEAQ. CDR3 coding DNA: TGTGCCAGCAGCTTGCGAGGGACTCCCTTAGAGACCCAGTACTTC. Amino acid sequence: CASSLRGTPLETQYF.

The gene calls are TRBV13 and TRBJ1-1; 9 bases map to TRBD1. Looked up from germline, CDR1 is PRHDT and CDR2 is FYEKMQ (reference sequence). With V trimmed by 4 bases and J by 4 bases, 7 bases remained unmatched. CDR3 length: 15 residues. The CDR3: CASSSVDRGSTEAFF. The CDR3 bases are TGTGCCAGCAGCTCAGTTGACAGGGGGAGCACTGAAGCTTTCTTT.

This chain links TRBV30 with TRBJ1-2; 10 positions agree with TRBD1. Trimming took 2 bases from V and 7 from J; bases not matched to a gene: 16. This CDR3 is 17 amino acids long. Germline lookup yields CDR1 GTSNPN and CDR2 SVGIG (reference sequence). The CDR3 loop reads CAWSKLTGGALFRGYTF. DNA of the CDR3: TGTGCCTGGAGTAAATTGACAGGGGGCGCATTATTCCGTGGCTACACCTTC. Combining the CDR3 with reference TRBV30 and TRBJ1-2 gives the whole variable domain SQTIHQWPATLVQPVGSPLSLECTVEGTSNPNLYWYRQAAGRGLQLLFYSVGIGQISSEVPQNLSASRPQDRQFILSSKKLLLSDSGFYLCAWSKLTGGALFRGYTFGSGTRLTVV.

The CDR3 is CASSRDRGREQYF. DNA for the CDR3: TGTGCCAGCAGTCGGGACAGGGGACGCGAGCAGTACTTC. The gene calls are TRBV6-5 and TRBJ2-7, with TRBD1 matching over 10 bases. V lost 5 bases and J lost 6; bases outside the gene matches: 4. The CDR3 totals 13 residues. In germline, CDR1 is MNHEY, CDR2 SVGAGI.

The chain employs TRBV6-1 and TRBJ2-1; weak D call: TRBD1 (6 bases). This CDR3 is built from 14 residues. Germline assignment: CDR1 MNHNS and CDR2 SASEGT. The V end was cut by 7 bases, the J end by 8 bases, with 18 bases between. The CDR3: CASTRQVRVDEQFF. The DNA for the CDR3 is TGTGCCAGCACCCGACAGGTCAGGGTTGATGAGCAGTTCTTC.

This clone was recorded only once. This chain uses TRBV27 with TRBJ2-5, with a possible D match to TRBD2 (6 bases). CDR1 is MNHEY, CDR2 SMNVEV, per germline (reference sequence). This CDR3 spans 16 amino acids. The germline V and J ends were trimmed by 8 bases and 2 bases, with 21 bases remaining between them. The CDR3 spells CASGSVGAGPQETQYF. CDR3 bases: TGTGCCAGCGGCTCCGTCGGGGCGGGACCACAAGAGACCCAGTACTTC.

CDR3 DNA: TGTGCCAGCAGCTTAAGAAACAGGAATAGCAATCAGCCCCAGCATTTT. It is translated as CASSLRNRNSNQPQHF. The rearrangement uses TRBV5-6 and TRBJ1-5, with a tentative D call TRBD1 (5 bases). The CDR3 covers 16 residues. Trimming removed 2 bases at V and 0 bases at J, with 12 bases between. Germline V gene sequence: CDR1 SGHDT, CDR2 YYEEEE. The full variable domain, rest sourced from reference TRBV5-6 and TRBJ1-5, is DAGVTQSPTHLIKTRGQQVTLRCSPKSGHDTVSWYQQALGQGPQFIFQYYEEEERQRGNFPDRFSGHQFPNYSSELNVNALLLGDSALYLCASSLRNRNSNQPQHFGDGTRLSIL.

V is TRBV5-1 and J is TRBJ1-6; tentative D call: TRBD1 (6 bases). The CDR3 runs 15 residues. Trimming removed 2 bases from V and 6 bases from J, with 12 bases in between. Germline V CDR1 and CDR2: SGHRS, YFSETQ. CDR3 sequence reads: CASSFQQGSNSPLHF. In DNA, the CDR3 is TGCGCCAGCAGCTTTCAACAGGGAAGTAATTCACCCCTCCACTTT.